This TCR beta chain was profiled in a study of T cells in Graves' hyperthyroidism and ophthalmopathy. This clonotype was recorded many times. What was amplified from RNA transcripts were TCR beta CDR3 regions. Primed by the HTBI set, a first-round RT-PCR was run on the TCR CDR3. One entry per CDR3 protein results from TCRdb running MiXCR on the multiplex PCR reads. The sample comprises 500,000 to 800,000 distinct CDR3 sequences, about 14% of which are singletons, and 12% rests with the top ten. This CDR3 has 17 residues. Trimming shortened V by 3 bases and J by 0 bases, and 14 bases separated the two germline ends.

The V call is TRBV12-3 or TRBV12-4, the J call TRBJ1-4; tentative D call: TRBD1 (5 bases). The source is a woman between 50 and 59 years old with Graves' ophthalmopathy. The specimen was blood. The CDR3 nucleotides read TGTGCCAGCAGTTTTCGAGGGGTCGAGGCAACTAATGAAAAACTGTTTTTT. This translates into CASSFRGVEATNEKLFF.